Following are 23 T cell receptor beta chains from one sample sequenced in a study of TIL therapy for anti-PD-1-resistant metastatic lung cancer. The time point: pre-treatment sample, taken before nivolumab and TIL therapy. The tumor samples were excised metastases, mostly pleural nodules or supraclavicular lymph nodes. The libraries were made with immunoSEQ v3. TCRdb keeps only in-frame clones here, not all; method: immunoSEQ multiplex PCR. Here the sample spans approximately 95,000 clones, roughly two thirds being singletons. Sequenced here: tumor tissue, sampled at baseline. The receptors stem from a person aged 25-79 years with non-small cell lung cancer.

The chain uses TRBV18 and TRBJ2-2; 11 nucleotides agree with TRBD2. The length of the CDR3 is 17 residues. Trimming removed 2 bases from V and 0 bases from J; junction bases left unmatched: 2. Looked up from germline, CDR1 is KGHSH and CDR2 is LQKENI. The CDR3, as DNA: TGTGCCAGCTCACCAGAGACTAGCGGGACGAACACCGGGGAGCTGTTTTTT. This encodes CASSPETSGTNTGELFF. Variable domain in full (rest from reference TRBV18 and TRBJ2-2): NAGVMQNPRHLVRRRGQEARLRCSPMKGHSHVYWYRQLPEEGLKFMVYLQKENIIDESGMPKERFSAEFPKEGPSILRIQQVVRGDSAAYFCASSPETSGTNTGELFFGEGSRLTVL.

Here the CDR3 reads CASSISLVLTDTQYF. The CDR3 nucleotides read TGTGCCAGTAGTATTTCACTAGTTCTCACAGATACGCAGTATTTT. The chain links TRBV19 to TRBJ2-3, with D maybe TRBD2 (5 bases). Trimming cost V 3 bases and J 2 bases, with 12 bases left between them. The CDR3 is made up of 15 amino acids. CDR1 is LNHDA, CDR2 SQIVND, per germline (reference sequence).

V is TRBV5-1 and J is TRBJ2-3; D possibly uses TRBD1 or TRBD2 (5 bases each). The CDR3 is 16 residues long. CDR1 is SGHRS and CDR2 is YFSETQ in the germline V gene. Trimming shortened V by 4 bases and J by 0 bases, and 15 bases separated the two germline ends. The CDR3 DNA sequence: TGCGCCAGCAGCCCGGGGACGCAGGCTAGCACAGATACGCAGTATTTT. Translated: CASSPGTQASTDTQYF.

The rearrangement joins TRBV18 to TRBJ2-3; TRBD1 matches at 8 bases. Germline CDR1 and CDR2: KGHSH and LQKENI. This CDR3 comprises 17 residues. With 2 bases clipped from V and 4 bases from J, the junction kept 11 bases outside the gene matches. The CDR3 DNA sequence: TGTGCCAGCTCACCATCACCTGGACAGGGATTCTCAGATACGCAGTATTTT. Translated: CASSPSPGQGFSDTQYF.

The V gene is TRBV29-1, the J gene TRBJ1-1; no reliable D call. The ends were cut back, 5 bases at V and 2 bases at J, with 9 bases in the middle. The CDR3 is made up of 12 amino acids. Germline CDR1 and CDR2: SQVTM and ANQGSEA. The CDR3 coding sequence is TGCAGCGTTCAAGCTGAAAACACTGAAGCTTTCTTT. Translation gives CSVQAENTEAFF. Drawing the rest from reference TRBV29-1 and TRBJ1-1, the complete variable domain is SAVISQKPSRDICQRGTSLTIQCQVDSQVTMMFWYRQQPGQSLTLIATANQGSEATYESGFVIDKFPISRPNLTFSTLTVSNMSPEDSSIYLCSVQAENTEAFFGQGTRLTVV.

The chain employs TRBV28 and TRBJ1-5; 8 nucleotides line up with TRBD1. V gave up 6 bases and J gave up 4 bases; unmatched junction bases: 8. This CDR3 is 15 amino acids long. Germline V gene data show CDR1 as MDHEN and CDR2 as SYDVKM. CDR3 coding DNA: TGTGCCAGCAGATCGATTGACAGGGGTAATCAGCCCCAGCATTTT. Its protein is CASRSIDRGNQPQHF.

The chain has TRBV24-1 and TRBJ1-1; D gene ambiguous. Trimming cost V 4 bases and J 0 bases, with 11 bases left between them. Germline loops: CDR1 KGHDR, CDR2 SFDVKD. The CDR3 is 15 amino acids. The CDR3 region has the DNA TGTGCCACCAGTGACCCCGGAGACATGAACACTGAAGCTTTCTTT. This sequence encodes CATSDPGDMNTEAFF.

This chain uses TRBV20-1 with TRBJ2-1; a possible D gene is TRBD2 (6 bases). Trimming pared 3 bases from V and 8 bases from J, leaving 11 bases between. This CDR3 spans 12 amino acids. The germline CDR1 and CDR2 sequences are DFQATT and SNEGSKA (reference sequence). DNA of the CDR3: TGCAGTGCTAGTAGGCCTAGCGATGAGCAGTTCTTC. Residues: CSASRPSDEQFF.

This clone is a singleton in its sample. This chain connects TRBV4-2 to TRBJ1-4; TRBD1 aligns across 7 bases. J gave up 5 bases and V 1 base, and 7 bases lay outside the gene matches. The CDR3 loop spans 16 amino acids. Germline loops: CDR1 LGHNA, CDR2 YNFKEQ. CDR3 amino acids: CASSQGRQGGNEKLFF. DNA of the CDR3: TGTGCCAGCAGCCAAGGCAGACAGGGCGGGAATGAAAAACTGTTTTTT.

As DNA, the CDR3 is TGTGCCAGCAGCTTAGGGCAGGGGTCATACAATGAGCAGTTCTTC. This gives the protein CASSLGQGSYNEQFF. The genes are TRBV7-6 and TRBJ2-1; D is perhaps TRBD1 (6 bases). The V gene's germline CDR1 is SGHVS and CDR2 FNYEAQ. With 1 base removed from V and 4 bases from J, the gap between germline ends came to 11 bases. The CDR3 contains 15 residues.

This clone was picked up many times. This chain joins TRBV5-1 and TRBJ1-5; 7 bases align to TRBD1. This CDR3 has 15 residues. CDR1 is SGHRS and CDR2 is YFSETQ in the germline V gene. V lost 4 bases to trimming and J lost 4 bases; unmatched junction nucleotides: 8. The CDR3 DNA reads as TGCGCCAGCAGCCCCACAGGGGACCTAAATCAGCCCCAGCATTTT. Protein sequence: CASSPTGDLNQPQHF.

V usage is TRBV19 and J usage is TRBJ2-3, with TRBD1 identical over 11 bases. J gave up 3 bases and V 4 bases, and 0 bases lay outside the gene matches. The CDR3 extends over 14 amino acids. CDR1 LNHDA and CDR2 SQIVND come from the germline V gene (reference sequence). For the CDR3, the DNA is TGTGCCAGTAGTAGGGACAGGGGGACAGATACGCAGTATTTT. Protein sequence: CASSRDRGTDTQYF. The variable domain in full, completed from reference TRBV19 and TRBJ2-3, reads DGGITQSPKYLFRKEGQNVTLSCEQNLNHDAMYWYRQDPGQGLRLIYYSQIVNDFQKGDIAEGYSVSREKKESFPLTVTSAQKNPTAFYLCASSRDRGTDTQYFGPGTRLTVL.

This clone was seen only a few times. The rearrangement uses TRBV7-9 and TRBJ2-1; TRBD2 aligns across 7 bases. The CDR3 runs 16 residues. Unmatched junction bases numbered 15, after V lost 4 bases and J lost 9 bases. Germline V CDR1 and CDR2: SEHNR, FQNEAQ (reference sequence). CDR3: CASSSPFGGGPGEQFF. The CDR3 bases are TGTGCCAGCAGCTCCCCCTTTGGGGGAGGGCCTGGTGAGCAGTTCTTC.

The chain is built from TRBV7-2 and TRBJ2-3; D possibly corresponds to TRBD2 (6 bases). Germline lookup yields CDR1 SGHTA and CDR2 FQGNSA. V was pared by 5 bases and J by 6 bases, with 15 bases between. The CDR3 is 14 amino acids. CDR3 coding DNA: TGTGCCAGCAGCCAGGGACTGCGCCGGGATACGCAGTATTTT. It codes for CASSQGLRRDTQYF.

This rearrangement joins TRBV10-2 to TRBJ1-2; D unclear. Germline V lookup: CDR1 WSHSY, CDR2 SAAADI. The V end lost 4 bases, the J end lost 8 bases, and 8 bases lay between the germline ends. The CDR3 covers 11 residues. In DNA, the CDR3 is TGCGCCAGCAGTGCCCGTGGGGGCTACACCTTC. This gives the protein CASSARGGYTF.

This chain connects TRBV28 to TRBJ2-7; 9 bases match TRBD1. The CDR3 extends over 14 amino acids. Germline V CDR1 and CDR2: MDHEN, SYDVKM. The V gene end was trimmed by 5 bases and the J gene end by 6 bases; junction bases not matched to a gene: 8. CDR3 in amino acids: CASSVPGQGLEQYF. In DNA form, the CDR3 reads TGTGCCAGCAGTGTACCGGGACAGGGCCTCGAGCAGTACTTC.

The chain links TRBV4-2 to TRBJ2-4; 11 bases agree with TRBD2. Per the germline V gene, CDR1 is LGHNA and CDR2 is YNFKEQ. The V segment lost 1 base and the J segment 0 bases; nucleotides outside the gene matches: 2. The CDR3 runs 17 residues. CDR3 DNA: TGTGCCAGCAGCCAAGGGACTAGCGGGCTAGCCAAAAACATTCAGTACTTC. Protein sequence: CASSQGTSGLAKNIQYF.

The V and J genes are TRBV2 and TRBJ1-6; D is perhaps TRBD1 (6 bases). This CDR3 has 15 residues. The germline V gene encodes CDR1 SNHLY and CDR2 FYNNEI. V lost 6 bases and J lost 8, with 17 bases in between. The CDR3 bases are TGTGCCAGCAGGCCGACAGGACAGATAGATTCACCCCTCCACTTT. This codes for CASRPTGQIDSPLHF.

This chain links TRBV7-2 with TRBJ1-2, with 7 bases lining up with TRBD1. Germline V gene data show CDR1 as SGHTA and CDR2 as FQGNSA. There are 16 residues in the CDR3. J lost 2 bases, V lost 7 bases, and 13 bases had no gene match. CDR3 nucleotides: TGTGCCAGCAACCAGGGGGGGGCCATCAGAAACTATGGCTACACCTTC. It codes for CASNQGGAIRNYGYTF.

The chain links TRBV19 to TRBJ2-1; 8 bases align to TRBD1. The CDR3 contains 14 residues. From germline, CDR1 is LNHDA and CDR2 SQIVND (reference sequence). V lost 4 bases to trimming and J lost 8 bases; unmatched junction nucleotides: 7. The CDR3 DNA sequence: TGTGCCAGTAGTAGCAGCACAGGGGGTGATGAGCAGTTCTTC. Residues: CASSSSTGGDEQFF. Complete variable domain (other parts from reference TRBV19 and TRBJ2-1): DGGITQSPKYLFRKEGQNVTLSCEQNLNHDAMYWYRQDPGQGLRLIYYSQIVNDFQKGDIAEGYSVSREKKESFPLTVTSAQKNPTAFYLCASSSSTGGDEQFFGPGTRLTVL.

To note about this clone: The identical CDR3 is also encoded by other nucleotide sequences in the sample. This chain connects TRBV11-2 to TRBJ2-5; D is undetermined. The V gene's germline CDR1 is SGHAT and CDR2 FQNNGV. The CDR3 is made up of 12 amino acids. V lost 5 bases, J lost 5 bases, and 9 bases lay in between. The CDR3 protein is CASSPFGETQYF. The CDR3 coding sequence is TGTGCCAGCAGCCCGTTCGGGGAGACCCAGTACTTC.

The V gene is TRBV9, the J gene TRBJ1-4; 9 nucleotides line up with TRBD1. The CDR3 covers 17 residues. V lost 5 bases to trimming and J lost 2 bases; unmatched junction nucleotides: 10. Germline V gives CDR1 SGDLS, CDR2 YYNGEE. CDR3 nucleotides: TGTGCCAGCAGGAGAGGGACAGGGTTTAGGACTAATGAAAAACTGTTTTTT. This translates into CASRRGTGFRTNEKLFF. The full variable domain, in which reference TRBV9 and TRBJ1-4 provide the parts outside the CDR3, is DSGVTQTPKHLITATGQRVTLRCSPRSGDLSVYWYQQSLDQGLQFLIQYYNGEERAKGNILERFSAQQFPDLHSELNLSSLELGDSALYFCASRRGTGFRTNEKLFFGSGTQLSVL.

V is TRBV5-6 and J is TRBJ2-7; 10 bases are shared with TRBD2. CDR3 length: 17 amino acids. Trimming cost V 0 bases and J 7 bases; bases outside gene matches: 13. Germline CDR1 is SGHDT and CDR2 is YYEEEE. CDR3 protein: CASSLGAGGMSSGEQYF. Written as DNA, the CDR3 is TGTGCCAGCAGCTTGGGAGCGGGAGGGATGTCGTCGGGTGAGCAGTACTTC.